This T cell receptor (beta chain) was captured by sequencing in a study of shared clonotypes between healthy human individuals. Across the whole study: Donor composition was a couple of women and a few men, aged 18 to 49. Broader study findings: Apart from blood, nothing was sampled; tissue repertoires likely differ. Represented genetic and exposure-history diversity was restricted by having few donors.

V lost 6 bases and J lost 8, with 17 bases in between. Germline-derived CDR1 and CDR2 are SEHNR and FQNEAQ (reference sequence). The CDR3 runs to 14 residues. Deep was the level at which the assay was run. Repertoires were generated with immunoSEQ multiplex PCR, while TCRdb's copy carries only in-frame clones and drops some. The sample shows around 2.1 million clones, 85% to 95% of them seen only once. About this clone: Its specificity is not known.

Terminally differentiated effector memory CD45RA+ cells were left out of the naive CD8 fraction, which was CD45RO-negative and positively selected for CCR7. The source of this sequence is a man aged 18 to 30 in good health. Some clones in this sample may be carry-over from other donors' samples. The rearrangement links TRBV7-9 to TRBJ2-1; no definite D call. Sequenced input: naive CD8+ T cells from PBMCs. DNA for the CDR3: TGTGCCAGCAGACAAAAGACCCGCGTGGATGAGCAGTTCTTC. It translates to CASRQKTRVDEQFF.